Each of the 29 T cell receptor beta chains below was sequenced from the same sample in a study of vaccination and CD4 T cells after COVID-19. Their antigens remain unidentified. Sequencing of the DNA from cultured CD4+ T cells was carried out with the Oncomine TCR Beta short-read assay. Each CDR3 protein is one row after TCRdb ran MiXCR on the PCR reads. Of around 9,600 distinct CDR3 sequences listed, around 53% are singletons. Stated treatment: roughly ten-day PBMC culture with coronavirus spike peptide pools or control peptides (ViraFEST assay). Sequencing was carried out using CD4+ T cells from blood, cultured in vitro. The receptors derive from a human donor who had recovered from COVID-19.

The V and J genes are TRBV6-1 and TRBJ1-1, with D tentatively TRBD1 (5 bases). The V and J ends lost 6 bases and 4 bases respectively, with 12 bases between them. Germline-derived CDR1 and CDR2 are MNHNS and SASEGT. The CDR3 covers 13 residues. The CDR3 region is CASSPAGSTEAFF. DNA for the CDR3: TGTGCCAGCAGCCCTGCAGGGAGCACTGAAGCTTTCTTT.

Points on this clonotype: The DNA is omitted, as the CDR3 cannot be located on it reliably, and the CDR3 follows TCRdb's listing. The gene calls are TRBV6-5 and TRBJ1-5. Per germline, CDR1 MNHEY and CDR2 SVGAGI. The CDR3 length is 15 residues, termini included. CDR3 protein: CASSYFGNGNQPQRF.

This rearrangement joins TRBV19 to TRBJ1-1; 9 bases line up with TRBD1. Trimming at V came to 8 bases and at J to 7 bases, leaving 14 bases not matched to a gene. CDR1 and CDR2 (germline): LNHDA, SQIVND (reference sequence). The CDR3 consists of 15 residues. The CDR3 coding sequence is TGTGCCAGTGGAACTCGACGGACAGGGGTCGGTGAAGCTTTCTTT. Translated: CASGTRRTGVGEAFF.

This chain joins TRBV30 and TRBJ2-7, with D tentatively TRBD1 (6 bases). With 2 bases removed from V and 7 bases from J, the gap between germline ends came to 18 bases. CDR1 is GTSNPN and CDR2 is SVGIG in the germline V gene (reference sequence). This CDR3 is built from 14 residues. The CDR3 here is CAWSPGTPTREQYF. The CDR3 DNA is TGTGCCTGGAGTCCCGGGACACCGACCCGGGAGCAGTACTTC. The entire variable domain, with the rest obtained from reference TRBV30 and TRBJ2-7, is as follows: SQTIHQWPATLVQPVGSPLSLECTVEGTSNPNLYWYRQAAGRGLQLLFYSVGIGQISSEVPQNLSASRPQDRQFILSSKKLLLSDSGFYLCAWSPGTPTREQYFGPGTRLTVT.

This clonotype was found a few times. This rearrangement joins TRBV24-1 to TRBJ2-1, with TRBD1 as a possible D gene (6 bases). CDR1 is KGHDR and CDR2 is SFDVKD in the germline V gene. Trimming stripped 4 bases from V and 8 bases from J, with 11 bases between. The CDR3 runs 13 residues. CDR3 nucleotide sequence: TGTGCCACCAGTGACCACAGGGTCGATGAGCAGTTCTTC. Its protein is CATSDHRVDEQFF.

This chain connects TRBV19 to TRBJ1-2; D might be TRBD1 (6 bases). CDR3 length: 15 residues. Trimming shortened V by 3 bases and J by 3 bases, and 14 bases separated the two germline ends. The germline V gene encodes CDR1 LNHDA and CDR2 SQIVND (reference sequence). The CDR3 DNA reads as TGTGCCAGTAGTATCGGGAACAGGGTGTACTATGGCTACACCTTC. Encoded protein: CASSIGNRVYYGYTF.

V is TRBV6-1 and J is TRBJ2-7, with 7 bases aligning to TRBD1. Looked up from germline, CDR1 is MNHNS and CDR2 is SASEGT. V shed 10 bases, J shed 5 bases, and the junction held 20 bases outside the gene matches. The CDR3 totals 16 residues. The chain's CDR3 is CATTLGGRWTGNEQYF. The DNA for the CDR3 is TGTGCCACCACCCTTGGGGGTAGGTGGACAGGCAACGAGCAGTACTTC.

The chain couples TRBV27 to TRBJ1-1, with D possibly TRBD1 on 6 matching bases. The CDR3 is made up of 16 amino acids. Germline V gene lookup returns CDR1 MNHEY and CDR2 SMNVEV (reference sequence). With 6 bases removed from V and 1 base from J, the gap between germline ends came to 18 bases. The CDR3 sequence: CASRFFLGQTNTEAFF. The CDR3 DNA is TGTGCCAGCAGGTTTTTTTTGGGACAAACGAACACTGAAGCTTTCTTT.

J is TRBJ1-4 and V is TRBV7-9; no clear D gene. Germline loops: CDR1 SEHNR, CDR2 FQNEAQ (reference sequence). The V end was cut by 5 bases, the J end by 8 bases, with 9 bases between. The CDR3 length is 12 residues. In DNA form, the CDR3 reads TGTGCCAGCAGCCTGGGAGAGGAAAAACTGTTTTTT. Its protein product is CASSLGEEKLFF.

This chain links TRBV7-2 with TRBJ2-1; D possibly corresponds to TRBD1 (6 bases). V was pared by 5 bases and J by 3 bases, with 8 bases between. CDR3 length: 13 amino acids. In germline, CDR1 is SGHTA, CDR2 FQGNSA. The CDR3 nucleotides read TGTGCCAGCAGCCTGGACAGCTACAATGAGCAGTTCTTC. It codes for CASSLDSYNEQFF.

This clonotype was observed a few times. CDR3 DNA sequence: TGCAGTGCTAGACCGACAGGGAATAGCAATCAGCCCCAGCATTTT. It yields the protein CSARPTGNSNQPQHF. V is TRBV20-1 and J is TRBJ1-5; 7 positions agree with TRBD1. Germline CDR1 is DFQATT and CDR2 is SNEGSKA (reference sequence). The CDR3 spans 15 residues. V was clipped by 2 bases and J by 0 bases; unmatched bases: 4.

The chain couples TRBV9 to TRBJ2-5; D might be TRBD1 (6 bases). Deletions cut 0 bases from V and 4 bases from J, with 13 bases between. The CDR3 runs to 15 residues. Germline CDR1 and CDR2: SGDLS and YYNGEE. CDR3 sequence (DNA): TGTGCCAGCAGCGTAGGAACAGGGAGTGGAGAGACCCAGTACTTC. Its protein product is CASSVGTGSGETQYF.

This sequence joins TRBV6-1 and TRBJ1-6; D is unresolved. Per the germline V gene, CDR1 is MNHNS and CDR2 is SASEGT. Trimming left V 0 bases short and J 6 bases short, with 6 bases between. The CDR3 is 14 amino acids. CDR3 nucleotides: TGTGCCAGCAGTGAAGCGCTGGGTAATTCACCCCTCCACTTT. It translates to CASSEALGNSPLHF.

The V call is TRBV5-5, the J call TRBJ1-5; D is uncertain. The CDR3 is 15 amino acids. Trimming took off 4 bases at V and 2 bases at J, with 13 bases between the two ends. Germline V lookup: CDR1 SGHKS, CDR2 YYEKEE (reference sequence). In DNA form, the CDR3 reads TGTGCCAGCAGCAGGTATGGTGACGGCAATCAGCCCCAGCATTTT. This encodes CASSRYGDGNQPQHF.

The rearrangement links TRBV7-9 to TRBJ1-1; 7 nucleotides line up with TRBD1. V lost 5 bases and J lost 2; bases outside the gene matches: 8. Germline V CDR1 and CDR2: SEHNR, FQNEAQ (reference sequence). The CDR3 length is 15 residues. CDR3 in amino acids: CASSRQGLGNTEAFF. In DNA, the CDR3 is TGTGCCAGCAGCCGACAGGGTTTGGGCAACACTGAAGCTTTCTTT. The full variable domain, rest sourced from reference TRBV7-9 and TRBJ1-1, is DTGVSQNPRHKITKRGQNVTFRCDPISEHNRLYWYRQTLGQGPEFLTYFQNEAQLEKSRLLSDRFSAERPKGSFSTLEIQRTEQGDSAMYLCASSRQGLGNTEAFFGQGTRLTVV.

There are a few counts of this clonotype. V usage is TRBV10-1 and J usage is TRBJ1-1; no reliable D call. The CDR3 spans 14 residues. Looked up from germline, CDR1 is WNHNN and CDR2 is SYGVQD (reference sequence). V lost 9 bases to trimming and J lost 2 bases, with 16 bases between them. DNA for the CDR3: TGCGCCAGAACGAACCGAATACAAAACACTGAAGCTTTCTTT. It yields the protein CARTNRIQNTEAFF.

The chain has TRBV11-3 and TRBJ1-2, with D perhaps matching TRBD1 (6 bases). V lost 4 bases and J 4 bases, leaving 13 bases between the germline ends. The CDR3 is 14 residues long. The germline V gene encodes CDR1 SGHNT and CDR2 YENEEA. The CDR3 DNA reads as TGTGCCAGCAGCTCCGACAGGAGTCCCTATGGCTACACCTTC. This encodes CASSSDRSPYGYTF. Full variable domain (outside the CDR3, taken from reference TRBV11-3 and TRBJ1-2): EAGVVQSPRYKIIEKKQPVAFWCNPISGHNTLYWYLQNLGQGPELLIRYENEEAVDDSQLPKDRFSAERLKGVDSTLKIQPAELGDSAVYLCASSSDRSPYGYTFGSGTRLTVV.

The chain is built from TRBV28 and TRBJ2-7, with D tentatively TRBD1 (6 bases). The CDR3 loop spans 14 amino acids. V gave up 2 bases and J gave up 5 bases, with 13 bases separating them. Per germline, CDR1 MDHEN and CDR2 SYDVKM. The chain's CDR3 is CASSLRQGRNEQYF. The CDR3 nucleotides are TGTGCCAGCAGTTTACGGCAGGGGCGAAACGAGCAGTACTTC.

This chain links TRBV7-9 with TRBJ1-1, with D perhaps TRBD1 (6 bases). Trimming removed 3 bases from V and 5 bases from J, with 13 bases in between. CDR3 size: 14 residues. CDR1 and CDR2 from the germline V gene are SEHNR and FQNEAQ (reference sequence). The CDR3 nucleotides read TGTGCCAGCAGCTTTACCGTCCAGGGGACTGAAGCTTTCTTT. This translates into CASSFTVQGTEAFF.

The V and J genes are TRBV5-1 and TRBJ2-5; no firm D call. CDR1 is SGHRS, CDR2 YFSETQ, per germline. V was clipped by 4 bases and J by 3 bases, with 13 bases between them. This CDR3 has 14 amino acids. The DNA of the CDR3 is TGCGCCAGCAGCAACCGGGCCGGCGAAGAGACCCAGTACTTC. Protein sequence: CASSNRAGEETQYF.

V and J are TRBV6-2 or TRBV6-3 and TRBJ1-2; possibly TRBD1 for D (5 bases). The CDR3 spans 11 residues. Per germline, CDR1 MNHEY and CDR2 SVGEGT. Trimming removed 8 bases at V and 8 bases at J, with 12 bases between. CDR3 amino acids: CASGRGDGYTF. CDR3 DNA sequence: TGTGCCAGCGGAAGGGGCGACGGCTACACCTTC.

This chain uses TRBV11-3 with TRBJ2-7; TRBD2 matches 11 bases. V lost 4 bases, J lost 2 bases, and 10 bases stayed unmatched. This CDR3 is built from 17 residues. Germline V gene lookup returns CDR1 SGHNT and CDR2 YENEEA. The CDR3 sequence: CASSSDPTSGNTYEQYF. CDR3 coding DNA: TGTGCCAGCAGCTCTGACCCGACTAGCGGGAATACCTACGAGCAGTACTTC.

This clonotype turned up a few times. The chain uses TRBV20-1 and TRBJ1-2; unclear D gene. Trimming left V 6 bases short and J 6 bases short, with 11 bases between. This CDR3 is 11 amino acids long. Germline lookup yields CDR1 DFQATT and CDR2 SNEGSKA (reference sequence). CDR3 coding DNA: TGCAGTGCCACTCTGGGGAATGGCTACACCTTC. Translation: CSATLGNGYTF.

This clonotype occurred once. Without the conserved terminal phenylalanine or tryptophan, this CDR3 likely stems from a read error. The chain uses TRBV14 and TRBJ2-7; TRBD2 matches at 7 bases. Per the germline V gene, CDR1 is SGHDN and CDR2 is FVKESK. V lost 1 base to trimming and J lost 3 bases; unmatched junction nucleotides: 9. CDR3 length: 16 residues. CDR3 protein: CASSQGGRASGYEQYL. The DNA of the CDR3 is TGTGCCAGCAGCCAAGGGGGTAGGGCTAGCGGCTACGAGCAGTACCTC.

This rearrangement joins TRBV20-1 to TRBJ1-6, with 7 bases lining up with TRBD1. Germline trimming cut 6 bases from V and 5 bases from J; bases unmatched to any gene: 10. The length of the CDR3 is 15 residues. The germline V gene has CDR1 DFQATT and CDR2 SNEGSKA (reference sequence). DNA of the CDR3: TGCAGTGCACCTAAACAGGGGAACAATAATTCACCCCTCCACTTT. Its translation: CSAPKQGNNNSPLHF.

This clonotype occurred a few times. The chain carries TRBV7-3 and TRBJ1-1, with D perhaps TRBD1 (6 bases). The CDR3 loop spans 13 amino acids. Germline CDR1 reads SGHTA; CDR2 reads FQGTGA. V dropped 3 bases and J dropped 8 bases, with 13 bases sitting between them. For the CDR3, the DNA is TGTGCCAGCAGCTTTCACATAGGGACAGAAGCTTTCTTT. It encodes CASSFHIGTEAFF.

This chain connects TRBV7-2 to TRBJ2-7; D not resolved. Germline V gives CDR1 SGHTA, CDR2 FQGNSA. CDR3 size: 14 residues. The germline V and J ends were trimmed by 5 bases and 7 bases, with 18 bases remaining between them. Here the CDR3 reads CASSPRLGLEEQYF. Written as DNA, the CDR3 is TGTGCCAGCAGCCCGAGACTGGGTCTCGAGGAGCAGTACTTC.

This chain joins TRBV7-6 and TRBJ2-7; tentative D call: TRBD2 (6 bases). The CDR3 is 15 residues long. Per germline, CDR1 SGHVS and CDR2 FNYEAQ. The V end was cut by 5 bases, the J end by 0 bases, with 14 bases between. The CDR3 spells CASSRETGPSYEQYF. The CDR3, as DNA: TGTGCCAGCAGCCGGGAGACGGGGCCCTCCTACGAGCAGTACTTC.

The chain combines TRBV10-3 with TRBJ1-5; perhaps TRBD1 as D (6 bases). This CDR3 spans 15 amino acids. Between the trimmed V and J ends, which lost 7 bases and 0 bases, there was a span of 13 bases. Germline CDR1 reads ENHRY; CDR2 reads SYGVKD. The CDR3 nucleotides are TGTGCCATCAAGCGGGGGGCCGATAGCAATCAGCCCCAGCATTTT. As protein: CAIKRGADSNQPQHF.